This TCR beta chain was obtained from a study of cytomegalovirus exposure and HLA in healthy donors. Study-wide results and caveats: Apparent HLA restriction characterized most CMV-associated TCR beta chains in a later analysis. In a later analysis, donors in an Asian-associated ancestry cluster reportedly had fewer N-insertions in productive TCRs than the cohort mean.

Deletions cut 1 base from V and 6 bases from J, with 7 bases between. The CDR3 is 13 amino acids. Germline loops: CDR1 MGHRA, CDR2 YSYEKL. In regard to this clone: The antigen remains undetermined.

PCR employed 60 Vbeta and 13 Jbeta primers. TCRdb keeps only in-frame clones here, not all; method: immunoSEQ multiplex PCR. The table lists 85,000 to 100,000 clones, around 76% of them singletons. The sequence came from a middle-aged man in good health and CMV-seropositive. The specimen was PBMCs. V and J are TRBV4-1 and TRBJ1-5; D uncertain. The CDR3 loop reads CASSQVAGQPQHF. CDR3 nucleotides: TGCGCCAGCAGCCAAGTCGCGGGTCAGCCCCAGCATTTT.